This T cell receptor (beta chain) was sequenced during a study of T-cell memory formation after mild COVID-19. Looking at the study overall: TCR clusters mostly belonged to single donors. Study results and limitations: Memory cells collected pre-infection included some clones that later responded, suggesting cross-reactive memory joined. Later expanders leaned CD4+, whereas day 15 to 85 contracting clones were balanced CD4/CD8. CD4+ clones that contracted lay mainly in CM and EM; CD8+ ones lay in EMRA.

A single record per CDR3 protein comes from TCRdb applying MiXCR to the 5' RACE reads. Of 550,000 to 600,000 distinct CDR3 sequences listed, around 15% are singletons. In its sample, this clonotype was seen a few times. What it binds is unknown. In germline, CDR1 is WSHSY, CDR2 SAAADI. Trimming took 0 bases from V and 8 from J, leaving 16 bases between them. This CDR3 is built from 15 residues. This chain links TRBV10-2 with TRBJ1-2; D perhaps matches TRBD1 (5 bases). The sample consisted of PBMCs or a T cell subset sorted from them (not recorded which). The origin of this receptor is an adult woman who had mild COVID-19 (a few samples of this study predate the infection). Cell type and time point are not known. The chain's CDR3 is CASSESGTAAIGYTF. Written as DNA, the CDR3 is TGCGCCAGCAGTGAGTCTGGGACCGCCGCAATAGGCTACACCTTC.